The 26 T cell receptor beta chains given below trace back to one sample, sequenced in a study of cytotoxic CD8 clonotypes in ibrutinib-treated CLL. This table comes from immunoSEQ multiplex PCR, and its TCRdb copy is limited to in-frame clones, with some not included. The repertoire holds roughly 250,000 clones, with under 75% as singletons. The material sequenced was PBMCs, taken after 24 months of ibrutinib treatment. Source of these receptors: a human donor with chronic lymphocytic leukemia.

The chain has TRBV29-1 and TRBJ2-1; D remains unclear. Germline V lookup: CDR1 SQVTM, CDR2 ANQGSEA. The germline V and J ends were trimmed by 1 base and 5 bases, with 21 bases remaining between them. The CDR3 length is 17 residues. The CDR3 loop reads CSVEGRLLLDENNEQFF. The CDR3 nucleotides read TGCAGCGTTGAAGGGCGATTATTACTGGATGAAAACAATGAGCAGTTCTTC.

The rearrangement uses TRBV4-3 and TRBJ2-7, with a possible D match to TRBD1 (6 bases). V shed 4 bases and J shed 4 bases, with 17 bases lying between them. This CDR3 has 15 residues. CDR1 is LGHNA, CDR2 YSLEER, per germline. CDR3 sequence (DNA): TGCGCCAGCAGCCCGGCACAGGGAACTTGGTACGAGCAGTACTTC. Encoded protein: CASSPAQGTWYEQYF.

The V and J genes are TRBV4-3 and TRBJ2-5; weak D call: TRBD1 (6 bases). The V gene's germline CDR1 is LGHNA and CDR2 YSLEER. The CDR3 contains 13 residues. Deletions cut 0 bases from V and 8 bases from J, with 10 bases between. DNA of the CDR3: TGCGCCAGCAGCCAAGATCGAGGGACAACCCAGTACTTC. This sequence encodes CASSQDRGTTQYF.

Turning to this clone: This CDR3 is also generated by other DNA sequences in the sample. This rearrangement joins TRBV7-3 to TRBJ2-1, with a weak D call TRBD1 (5 bases). The CDR3 loop spans 12 amino acids. V shed 4 bases and J shed 6 bases, with 7 bases lying between them. Germline V gives CDR1 SGHTA, CDR2 FQGTGA. CDR3 region: CASSSQGNEQFF. CDR3 coding DNA: TGTGCCAGCAGCTCGCAGGGCAATGAGCAGTTCTTC.

This sequence joins TRBV6-5 and TRBJ1-5; D not resolved. Germline lookup yields CDR1 MNHEY and CDR2 SVGAGI. The CDR3 is 15 amino acids. With 6 bases removed from V and 6 bases from J, the gap between germline ends came to 18 bases. The CDR3 DNA reads TGTGCCAGCAGCCCTGGGGTGGGGAAGGGTCAGCCCCAGCATTTT. Its translation is CASSPGVGKGQPQHF.

Here the CDR3 DNA reads TGTGCCAGTAGTATAGTAAGTGTCCTAGCAGGAGGAGATACGCAGTATTTT. This sequence encodes CASSIVSVLAGGDTQYF. This sequence joins TRBV19 and TRBJ2-3, with D tentatively TRBD2 (5 bases). Germline lookup yields CDR1 LNHDA and CDR2 SQIVND (reference sequence). V was shortened by 1 base and J by 5 bases, with 19 bases between the two germline ends. The CDR3 has 17 amino acids.

The chain couples TRBV18 to TRBJ2-1; 7 nucleotides agree with TRBD1. Germline V lookup: CDR1 KGHSH, CDR2 LQKENI. The CDR3 totals 11 residues. The V segment lost 2 bases and the J segment 15 bases; nucleotides outside the gene matches: 4. CDR3 amino acids: CASSPVTGLFF. CDR3 bases: TGTGCCAGCTCACCAGTGACAGGGTTGTTCTTC.

This chain connects TRBV9 to TRBJ2-3; 7 bases map to TRBD2. With V trimmed by 3 bases and J by 10 bases, 8 bases remained unmatched. The CDR3 runs 13 residues. Germline V gene sequence: CDR1 SGDLS, CDR2 YYNGEE. In nucleotides, the CDR3 is TGTGCCAGCAGCGCTCCCCAGCGGGACTCGCAGTATTTT. Protein: CASSAPQRDSQYF.

The chain is built from TRBV27 and TRBJ2-7; D is perhaps TRBD1 or TRBD2 (5 bases each). CDR1 is MNHEY, CDR2 SMNVEV, per germline (reference sequence). The CDR3 totals 13 residues. Trimming pared 7 bases from V and 0 bases from J, leaving 10 bases between. The CDR3 DNA reads as TGTGCCAGCATGGGGACGAACTCCTACGAGCAGTACTTC. This translates into CASMGTNSYEQYF.

This clone was observed once. The CDR3 region has the DNA TGTGCCAGCAGTCCACTAGCGGGAGTTGTCGGGGAGCTGTTTTTT. Translating gives CASSPLAGVVGELFF. This sequence joins TRBV27 and TRBJ2-2; 11 nucleotides align to TRBD2. Germline V gene sequence: CDR1 MNHEY, CDR2 SMNVEV (reference sequence). V trimming: 5 bases; J trimming: 7 bases; junction bases outside the gene matches: 6. CDR3 length equals 15 residues.

This clone was picked up a small number of times. The chain joins TRBV5-1 to TRBJ2-1; D is perhaps TRBD2 (5 bases). V lost 4 bases and J 10 bases, leaving 18 bases between the germline ends. This CDR3 has 14 amino acids. CDR1 is SGHRS, CDR2 YFSETQ, per germline. In DNA form, the CDR3 reads TGCGCCAGCAGCCCCGCCCCCGGGAACTTCGAGCAGTTCTTC. It translates to CASSPAPGNFEQFF.

CDR3: CASSPGLAGGIYEQFF. The CDR3, as DNA: TGTGCCAGCAGCCCTGGACTAGCGGGAGGGATATATGAGCAGTTCTTC. The J gene is TRBJ2-1, the V gene TRBV9; TRBD2 aligns across 15 bases. The CDR3 is made up of 16 amino acids. Trimming cost V 4 bases and J 8 bases; bases outside gene matches: 7. Germline CDR1 and CDR2: SGDLS and YYNGEE.

V usage is TRBV6-4 and J usage is TRBJ2-1; D remains ambiguous. The CDR3 runs to 11 residues. The V end lost 1 base, the J end lost 14 bases, and 9 bases lay between the germline ends. The germline CDR1 and CDR2 sequences are MRHNA and SNTAGT. The CDR3 DNA is TGTGCCAGCAGTGACTATACTGTTAAGTTCTTC. It yields the protein CASSDYTVKFF.

The V call is TRBV4-3, the J call TRBJ2-1; D is possibly TRBD2 (6 bases). The germline V gene encodes CDR1 LGHNA and CDR2 YSLEER. CDR3 length: 16 amino acids. The germline V and J ends were trimmed by 0 bases and 4 bases, with 13 bases remaining between them. This chain's CDR3 is CASSQDRGLRYNEQFF. Written as DNA, the CDR3 is TGCGCCAGCAGCCAAGACCGGGGACTCAGATACAATGAGCAGTTCTTC.

This clone was observed a few times. The rearrangement joins TRBV5-6 to TRBJ1-2, with a possible D match to TRBD1 (6 bases). Germline assignment: CDR1 SGHDT and CDR2 YYEEEE. This CDR3 has 14 residues. Trimming stripped 3 bases from V and 2 bases from J, with 11 bases between. The CDR3 loop is CASSWRTENYGYTF. The CDR3 nucleotides are TGTGCCAGCAGCTGGAGGACAGAAAACTATGGCTACACCTTC.

J is TRBJ2-7 and V is TRBV5-1, with D hard to call. The CDR3 totals 15 residues. The V end was cut by 0 bases, the J end by 1 base, with 11 bases between. Germline CDR1 reads SGHRS; CDR2 reads YFSETQ. The CDR3 DNA follows: TGCGCCAGCAGCTTGGGTAGGGTGGAATCCTACGAGCAGTACTTC. Encoded protein: CASSLGRVESYEQYF.

V gene TRBV7-2 combines with J gene TRBJ2-3, with TRBD2 matching 8 bases. This CDR3 spans 15 amino acids. V lost 5 bases, J lost 6 bases, and 10 bases stayed unmatched. Germline CDR1 is SGHTA and CDR2 is FQGNSA. The chain's CDR3 is CASSPYSGTGDTQYF. The CDR3 bases are TGTGCCAGCAGCCCCTATAGCGGGACGGGGGATACGCAGTATTTT.

The genes are TRBV6-5 and TRBJ1-2; the match to TRBD1 covers 7 bases. This CDR3 has 15 amino acids. V was clipped by 0 bases and J by 4 bases; unmatched bases: 5. Germline CDR1 and CDR2: MNHEY and SVGAGI. CDR3 bases: TGTGCCAGCAGTTACTCAATTGGGACAGTCTATGGCTACACCTTC. Protein: CASSYSIGTVYGYTF.

This chain connects TRBV7-9 to TRBJ2-1, with 12 positions matching TRBD1. This CDR3 spans 19 amino acids. CDR1 and CDR2 (germline): SEHNR, FQNEAQ (reference sequence). The J segment lost 7 bases and the V segment lost 4 bases, leaving 17 bases of the junction unmatched. CDR3: CASSSNVPGQGADLNEQFF. CDR3 sequence (DNA): TGTGCCAGCAGCTCCAACGTCCCGGGACAGGGGGCCGACTTAAATGAGCAGTTCTTC.

A few counts support this clone. The chain is built from TRBV7-3 and TRBJ2-7; TRBD1 might be the D (5 bases). The CDR3 runs 12 residues. The germline CDR1 and CDR2 sequences are SGHTA and FQGTGA. The germline V and J ends were trimmed by 4 bases and 5 bases, with 9 bases remaining between them. The CDR3 reads CASSYRLHEQYF. CDR3 DNA sequence: TGTGCCAGCAGCTACAGGCTCCACGAGCAGTACTTC.

The gene calls are TRBV6-5 and TRBJ2-7; D uncertain. This CDR3 spans 15 amino acids. Germline-derived CDR1 and CDR2 are MNHEY and SVGAGI. V was trimmed by 0 bases and J by 4 bases, leaving 13 bases between them. CDR3: CASSYSRHVPYEQYF. DNA for the CDR3: TGTGCCAGCAGTTACTCCCGACACGTTCCTTACGAGCAGTACTTC.

This clone was observed a handful of times. This sequence joins TRBV7-3 and TRBJ2-3; 9 positions match TRBD2. V trimming: 5 bases; J trimming: 6 bases; junction bases outside the gene matches: 3. This CDR3 contains 13 residues. Germline lookup yields CDR1 SGHTA and CDR2 FQGTGA. CDR3 in DNA: TGTGCCAGCAGCAACGGACTAGCGGATACGCAGTATTTT. Protein sequence: CASSNGLADTQYF. Full variable domain (rest looked up from reference TRBV7-3 and TRBJ2-3): GAGVSQTPSNKVTEKGKYVELRCDPISGHTALYWYRQSLGQGPEFLIYFQGTGAADDSGLPNDRFFAVRPEGSVSTLKIQRTERGDSAVYLCASSNGLADTQYFGPGTRLTVL.

V gene TRBV5-1 combines with J gene TRBJ1-1; D is perhaps TRBD1 (5 bases). The CDR3 runs to 16 residues. The V end was cut by 7 bases, the J end by 3 bases, with 22 bases between. Germline CDR1 and CDR2: SGHRS and YFSETQ. The CDR3 sequence: CASQGGFAAFYTEAFF. For the CDR3, the DNA is TGCGCCAGCCAGGGTGGATTCGCGGCTTTCTACACTGAAGCTTTCTTT.

The chain recombines TRBV18 with TRBJ2-1; TRBD2 aligns across 9 bases. The CDR3 extends over 16 amino acids. Germline lookup yields CDR1 KGHSH and CDR2 LQKENI. The trim removed 0 bases at V and 3 bases at J, leaving 3 bases unmatched. The DNA of the CDR3 is TGTGCCAGCTCACCACCCGGGCGGGAGGGCTACAATGAGCAGTTCTTC. Translated: CASSPPGREGYNEQFF.

This clone has just a few counts. The chain employs TRBV29-1 and TRBJ1-5, with D perhaps TRBD1 (5 bases). CDR1 is SQVTM, CDR2 ANQGSEA, per germline. The CDR3 sequence is 14 residues long. Trimming shortened V by 4 bases and J by 0 bases, and 10 bases separated the two germline ends. CDR3 amino acids: CSVVGADSNQPQHF. The CDR3 nucleotides read TGCAGCGTTGTTGGGGCGGATAGCAATCAGCCCCAGCATTTT.

Only a few counts were recorded for this clone. V usage is TRBV5-4 and J usage is TRBJ2-5; 9 bases match TRBD2. CDR1 is SGHNT and CDR2 is YYREEE in the germline V gene (reference sequence). This CDR3 contains 16 residues. V trimming: 4 bases; J trimming: 5 bases; junction bases outside the gene matches: 12. CDR3 nucleotide sequence: TGTGCCAGCAGCCCCCAAGCGGGCGCGGGAGGGGAGACCCAGTACTTC. Translation gives CASSPQAGAGGETQYF.